Listed here are 8 T cell receptor beta chains from one sample, sequenced in a study of cytomegalovirus exposure and HLA in healthy donors. The PCR had 60 Vbeta and 13 Jbeta primers. The repertoire was sequenced with immunoSEQ multiplex PCR; TCRdb's copy has only in-frame clones and lacks some. The sample includes roughly 200,000 clones, approximately 80% seen only once; the top ten take more than 0.6%. Material: PBMCs. The source is a boy under 10 years old in good health and CMV-seronegative.

The rearrangement uses TRBV27 and TRBJ1-2; D gene unclear. The CDR3 length is 14 residues. Germline V gene sequence: CDR1 MNHEY, CDR2 SMNVEV (reference sequence). V was pared by 2 bases and J by 4 bases, with 11 bases between. As DNA, the CDR3 is TGTGCCAGCAGTTTACGTGATGGCCCCTATGGCTACACCTTC. Residues: CASSLRDGPYGYTF.

V is TRBV2 and J is TRBJ2-3, with 7 bases that match TRBD2. The CDR3 has 16 amino acids. Losses at the gene ends were 4 bases for V and 1 base for J; bases not matched to a gene: 8. CDR1 is SNHLY, CDR2 FYNNEI, per germline. Here the CDR3 DNA reads TGTGCCAGCAGTGGGCCCGGCAGCGGGGGCACAGATACGCAGTATTTT. Amino acids: CASSGPGSGGTDTQYF.

This clone was observed once. V usage is TRBV6-5 and J usage is TRBJ2-1; 9 nucleotides line up with TRBD2. V shed 7 bases and J 6 bases; nucleotides not matched to a gene: 10. The V gene's germline CDR1 is MNHEY and CDR2 SVGAGI. The CDR3 sequence is 15 residues long. The CDR3 region is CASTPGAGGLNEQFF. The CDR3 region has the DNA TGTGCCAGCACTCCCGGGGCGGGGGGGCTCAATGAGCAGTTCTTC.

This chain connects TRBV12-5 to TRBJ2-1, with 7 bases matching TRBD2. The germline gives CDR1 LGHNT, CDR2 FRNRAP. The CDR3 is made up of 15 amino acids. Losses at the gene ends were 5 bases for V and 5 bases for J; bases not matched to a gene: 9. The CDR3 loop is CASGHPPSGDNEQFF. In nucleotides, the CDR3 is TGTGCTAGTGGTCACCCACCTAGCGGAGACAATGAGCAGTTCTTC.

This chain links TRBV5-4 with TRBJ2-1; 11 positions match TRBD2. V lost 3 bases, J lost 7 bases, and 6 bases stayed unmatched. The germline gives CDR1 SGHNT, CDR2 YYREEE (reference sequence). The CDR3 totals 15 residues. The CDR3 DNA reads TGTGCCAGCAGCTCCCCTAGCGGGGGGAGGAATGAGCAGTTCTTC. This gives the protein CASSSPSGGRNEQFF.

The chain is built from TRBV10-2 and TRBJ1-1; perhaps TRBD1 as D (5 bases). V shed 4 bases and J shed 5 bases, with 20 bases lying between them. The CDR3 runs to 16 residues. Germline values: CDR1 WSHSY, CDR2 SAAADI. The CDR3 nucleotides read TGCGCCAGCAGTGGTGGGTCGGCGGGGGATCTGACTGAAGCTTTCTTT. Protein: CASSGGSAGDLTEAFF.

J is TRBJ1-1 and V is TRBV6-5; 8 nucleotides align to TRBD1. With 7 bases clipped from V and 0 bases from J, the junction kept 4 bases outside the gene matches. Germline-derived CDR1 and CDR2 are MNHEY and SVGAGI. The CDR3 length is 14 residues. The CDR3 nucleotides read TGTGCCAGCAAGCAGGGACAGGTGAACACTGAAGCTTTCTTT. This encodes CASKQGQVNTEAFF.

Details on this clone: The germline gene is not matched at one end of the junction; a read error may be the cause. This sequence joins TRBV6-5 and TRBJ2-7; D remains ambiguous. Germline-derived CDR1 and CDR2 are MNHEY and SVGAGI. This CDR3 comprises 13 residues. The DNA of the CDR3 is TGTGCCAGCACCCTTGGTCGGTCCTACGGGCAGTACTTC. Residues: CASTLGRSYGQYF.